This is a list of T cell receptor beta chains from one sample in a study of cytomegalovirus exposure and HLA in healthy donors. Assay used: immunoSEQ multiplex PCR; TCRdb lists only in-frame clones, some missing. The profile covers 110,000 to 150,000 clones, with 84% appearing a single time and about 1.5% taken by the ten largest. The material sequenced was PBMCs. The source of these receptors is a woman in her twenties or thirties in good health and CMV-seronegative. CDR3s include the opening cysteine and the closing phenylalanine or tryptophan. The D gene is left open where the match is weak. Only some rows state a clone size, as once, few, many or a class for expanded clones.

>TRBJ1-5|NA|TRBV15|NA
TGTGCCACCAGCAGAGGTGATGGGGAGGGTCAGCCCCAGCATTTT
CATSRGDGEGQPQHF
>TRBJ2-3|NA|TRBV2|NA
TGTGCCAGCAGGAGACTAGGGCCAGATACGCAGTATTTT
CASRRLGPDTQYF
>TRBJ1-5|NA|TRBV7-2|NA
TGTGCCAGCAGCTCGCCGGGAACCAATCAGCCCCAGCATTTT
CASSSPGTNQPQHF
>TRBJ1-1|NA|TRBV10-2|NA
TGCGCCACCGTGGACAATCTTAGCGCTTTCTTT
CATVDNLSAFF
>TRBJ1-2|NA|TRBV6-5|NA
TGTGCCAGCAGCAGACAGGAGAACTATGGCTACACCTTC
CASSRQENYGYTF
>TRBJ2-3|NA|TRBV5-1|NA
TGCGCCAGCAGCTTTGAGGGCACTCCTGGTGGAACGCAGTATTTT
CASSFEGTPGGTQYF
>TRBJ2-1|TRBD1|TRBV7-6|NA
TGTGCCAGCAGCTTAGCGCTAGGACAGGGAGTTGACAATGAGCAGTTCTTC
CASSLALGQGVDNEQFF
>TRBJ2-5|NA|TRBV10-3|NA
TGTGCCGCACAGGGATGGCAAGAGACCCAGTACTTC
CAAQGWQETQYF
>TRBJ1-5|TRBD1|TRBV2|NA
TGTGCCAGCCTCGGGACAGGGGGCAATCAGCCCCAGCATTTT
CASLGTGGNQPQHF
>TRBJ2-3|TRBD2|TRBV18|NA
TGTGCCAGCTCACCTAAACTAGCGGTGGAAGATACGCAGTATTTT
CASSPKLAVEDTQYF
>TRBJ2-3|NA|TRBV2|few
TGTGCCAGCAGTGCCGGGACTCATAGCACAGATACGCAGTATTTT
CASSAGTHSTDTQYF
>TRBJ1-3|NA|TRBV4-1|once
TGCGCCAGCAGCCAAGATCCAGGCTCTGGAAACACCATATATTTT
CASSQDPGSGNTIYF
>TRBJ2-3|TRBD2|TRBV5-1|NA
TGCGCCAGCAGCGACGGGACTAGCGGGGGCGCAGATACGCAGTATTTT
CASSDGTSGGADTQYF
>TRBJ2-7|TRBD1|TRBV12-5|NA
TGTGCTAGTGGTTTGGTACGGTCAGGGGGCAAATTCTACGAGCAGTACTTC
CASGLVRSGGKFYEQYF
>TRBJ1-2|NA|TRBV28|once
TGTGCCAGCAGTCCCCAAACTACCCTAGGCTATGGCTACACCTTC
CASSPQTTLGYGYTF
>TRBJ2-4|NA|TRBV7-9|NA
TGTGCCAGCAGCTTCGTTCAGGCAGGTATTCAGTACTTC
CASSFVQAGIQYF
>TRBJ1-1|TRBD1|TRBV29-1|NA
TGCAGCGTTGAAGGGTCGGACAGGTACACTGAAGCTTTCTTT
CSVEGSDRYTEAFF
>TRBJ2-7|NA|TRBV7-9|NA
TGTGCCAGCAGCGCGGGGACAGCCTACGAGCAGTACTTC
CASSAGTAYEQYF
>TRBJ2-5|NA|TRBV29-1|NA
TGCAGCGTTGCGGAGGGCTATCTGGGAGGGACCCAGTACTTC
CSVAEGYLGGTQYF
>TRBJ2-3|TRBD2|TRBV11-2|NA
TGTGCCAGCAGCGCAACTAGCGGGGGGGGTCTAGATACGCAGTATTTT
CASSATSGGGLDTQYF
>TRBJ1-5|NA|TRBV12-5|NA
TGTGCTAGTGGTTTGTCCCGGACAAGTAATCAGCCCCAGCATTTT
CASGLSRTSNQPQHF
>TRBJ1-1|TRBD1|TRBV4-2|NA
TGTGCCAGCAGCCCCCACGGACAGGGGGTCACTGAAGCTTTCTTT
CASSPHGQGVTEAFF
>TRBJ2-7|TRBD1|TRBV11-2|NA
TGTGCCAGCAGCTTAGACTCCGGGACAGCCAACTCCTACGAGCAGTACTTC
CASSLDSGTANSYEQYF
>TRBJ1-2|NA|TRBV10-3|NA
TGTGCCATCAGTGAGGTTTCGTTCTCTAACTATGGCTACACCTTC
CAISEVSFSNYGYTF
>TRBJ1-4|TRBD1|TRBV5-6|NA
TGTGCCAGCAGCTTGGCTCGGACAGGCAATGAAAAACTGTTTTTT
CASSLARTGNEKLFF
>TRBJ1-4|NA|TRBV5-5|once
TGTGCCAGCAGCGGACGACAGATACTCAATGAAAAACTGTTTTTT
CASSGRQILNEKLFF
>TRBJ1-5|NA|TRBV7-8|NA
TGTGCCAGCAGCTCACAGGGTAATTACAATCAGCCCCAGCATTTT
CASSSQGNYNQPQHF
>TRBJ2-3|TRBD2|TRBV5-4|NA
TGTGCCAGCAGCCCCGGGACTAGGAAGGATACGCAGTATTTT
CASSPGTRKDTQYF
>TRBJ2-3|NA|TRBV9|NA
TGTGCCAGCAGCCCTCGACAACCTGACAGGTTTTGGACAGATACGCAGTATTTT
CASSPRQPDRFWTDTQYF
>TRBJ1-6|TRBD1|TRBV27|once
TGTGCCAGCAGTACCCGACAGGGGGCTACCTGGTCACCCCTCCACTTT
CASSTRQGATWSPLHF
>TRBJ2-7|TRBD1|TRBV7-9|NA
TGTGCCAGCAGCTTGGGATCCGGGACAGGATGGTACGAGCAGTACTTC
CASSLGSGTGWYEQYF
>TRBJ2-2|TRBD2|TRBV7-6|NA
TGTGCCAGCAGCTTACGGACGACTAGCGGGGGGGTGAACACCGGGGAGCTGTTTTTT
CASSLRTTSGGVNTGELFF
>TRBJ2-3|TRBD2|TRBV5-1|NA
TGCGCCAGCAGCTTGGGACTAGCGGGGGGCCCCGCAGATACGCAGTATTTT
CASSLGLAGGPADTQYF
>TRBJ1-1|NA|TRBV7-2|NA
TGTGCCAGCAGCTTAGCGGGGGGGCCAACTGAAGCTTTCTTT
CASSLAGGPTEAFF
>TRBJ2-3|NA|TRBV2|NA
TGTGCCAGCACCCCCTATGGCACAGATACGCAGTATTTT
CASTPYGTDTQYF
>TRBJ2-5|TRBD2|TRBV11-2|once
TGTGCCAGCAGCGCGGGTAAAAAGGGAGGGGAGACCCAGTACTTC
CASSAGKKGGETQYF
>TRBJ1-4|NA|TRBV28|once
TGTGCCAGCAGTTTCGGGGGTTTGAATGAAAAACTGTTTTTT
CASSFGGLNEKLFF
>TRBJ1-1|NA|TRBV5-6|NA
TGTGCCAGCAGCTTAGGGGTCAACACTGAAGCTTTCTTT
CASSLGVNTEAFF
>TRBJ1-2|NA|TRBV12-5|once
TGTGCTAGTGGTTTGTCTCGGGGGAACTATGGCTACACCTTC
CASGLSRGNYGYTF
>TRBJ2-5|TRBD2|TRBV11-1|NA
TGTGCCAGCAGCTTTGGCGGGGGGCCATCTCAAGAGACCCAGTACTTC
CASSFGGGPSQETQYF
>TRBJ2-3|TRBD1|TRBV19|NA
TGTGCCAGTAGGCCTACAGGGGGCACAGATACGCAGTATTTT
CASRPTGGTDTQYF
>TRBJ1-5|NA|TRBV2|NA
TGTGCCAGCAGAGGACAGATAAGCAATCAGCCCCAGCATTTT
CASRGQISNQPQHF
>TRBJ1-2|NA|TRBV7-9|NA
TGTGCCAGCAGCTTAGAGGCCGCGGTGCCAACACGGAGAAACTATGGCTACACCTTC
CASSLEAAVPTRRNYGYTF
>TRBJ1-2|NA|TRBV25-1|NA
TGTGCCAGCAGTGATTCATCCCCCACTTATGGCTACACCTTC
CASSDSSPTYGYTF
>TRBJ1-2|NA|TRBV7-2|once
TGTGCCAGCAGCTTTGGCAAGAACTATGGCTACACCTTC
CASSFGKNYGYTF
>TRBJ1-1|TRBD1|TRBV5-1|NA
TGCGCCAGCAGCTTGTTCGGGCAGGGGGCGACTGAAGCTTTCTTT
CASSLFGQGATEAFF
>TRBJ2-5|TRBD2|TRBV5-1|NA
TGCGCCAGCAGCTTAGCCGGGGGGGCAGAGACCCAGTACTTC
CASSLAGGAETQYF
>TRBJ1-4|NA|TRBV18|NA
TGTGCCAGCTCACCCCAGAGACTTGCAACTAATGAAAAACTGTTTTTT
CASSPQRLATNEKLFF
>TRBJ2-7|TRBD1|TRBV2|NA
TGTGCCAGCAACTTAATTTTGGGACAGAGAAAGTACGAGCAGTACTTC
CASNLILGQRKYEQYF
>TRBJ2-7|NA|TRBV2|few
TGTGCCAGCAGTGAACGCGAGGGTGGGGAGCAGTACTTC
CASSEREGGEQYF
>TRBJ2-3|NA|TRBV4-1|NA
TGCGCCAGCAGCCAGGCCAGGAGGGCAGATACGCAGTATTTT
CASSQARRADTQYF
>TRBJ1-2|NA|TRBV28|NA
TGTGCCAGCAGTTTAGGCAGGCCTCGGTCTGGCTACACCTTC
CASSLGRPRSGYTF
>TRBJ1-2|TRBD1|TRBV7-2|NA
TGTGCCAGCAGGTCCACCGGGACAGACTATGGCTACACCTTC
CASRSTGTDYGYTF
>TRBJ2-4|NA|TRBV11-3|NA
TGTGCCAGCAGCTCCCGGACAGAAAAATTACTAGCCAAAAACATTCAGTACTTC
CASSSRTEKLLAKNIQYF
>TRBJ2-7|NA|TRBV20-1|NA
TGCAGTGCTACACGGGTTTACGAGCAGTACTTC
CSATRVYEQYF
>TRBJ2-3|NA|TRBV5-4|NA
TGTGCCAGCAGCTTCCGGAGATTCAGTAGCACAGATACGCAGTATTTT
CASSFRRFSSTDTQYF
>TRBJ2-7|NA|TRBV6-5|NA
TGTGCCAGCAGTTACTTCAGGACTTCCACCTACGAGCAGTACTTC
CASSYFRTSTYEQYF
>TRBJ2-3|TRBD2|TRBV27|once
TGTGCCAGCAGCTCTTGGGGACTAGCATCCGATACGCAGTATTTT
CASSSWGLASDTQYF
>TRBJ2-7|TRBD1|TRBV5-1|NA
TGCGCCAGCAGCCAGGGACAGGAAGCCTACGAGCAGTACTTC
CASSQGQEAYEQYF
>TRBJ1-4|TRBD1|TRBV13|few
TGTGCCAGCAGCTACGGGACAGGGGATGAAAAACTGTTTTTT
CASSYGTGDEKLFF